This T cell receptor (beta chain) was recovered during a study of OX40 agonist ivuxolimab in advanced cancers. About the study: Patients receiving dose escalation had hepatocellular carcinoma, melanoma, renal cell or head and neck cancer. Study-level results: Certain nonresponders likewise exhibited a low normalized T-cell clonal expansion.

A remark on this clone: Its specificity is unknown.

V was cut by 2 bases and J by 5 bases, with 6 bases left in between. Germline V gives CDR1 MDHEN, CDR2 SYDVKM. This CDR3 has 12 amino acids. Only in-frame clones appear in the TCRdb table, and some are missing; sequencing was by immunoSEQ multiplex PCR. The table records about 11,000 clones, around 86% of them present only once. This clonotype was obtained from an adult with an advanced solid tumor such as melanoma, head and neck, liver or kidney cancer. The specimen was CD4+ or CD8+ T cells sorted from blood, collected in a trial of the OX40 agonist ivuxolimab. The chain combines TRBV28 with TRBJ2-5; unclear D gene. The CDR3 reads CASSLPVETQYF. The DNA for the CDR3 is TGTGCCAGCAGTTTACCTGTTGAGACCCAGTACTTC.